This TCR beta chain was captured in a study of blood T cell repertoires in COVID-19. Study at large: Specimens from acute and convalescent COVID-19 originated in the United States, Italy and Spain.

The V and J ends lost 3 bases and 10 bases, in that order; junction bases with no gene match: 5. The CDR3 consists of 13 residues. Germline CDR1 is GTSNPN and CDR2 is SVGIG (reference sequence). Sequencing was performed with immunoSEQ multiplex PCR; in TCRdb, only in-frame clones are kept and a portion is missing. In the table there are tens of thousands of clones, roughly four fifths of which are singletons. This TCR was sampled from a man in his 70s with active or convalescent COVID-19. The sequencing input was peripheral blood. The V and J genes are TRBV30 and TRBJ1-6; the match to TRBD1 covers 8 bases. The CDR3 is CAWSGQGESPLHF. The DNA for the CDR3 is TGTGCCTGGAGCGGACAGGGAGAGTCACCCCTCCACTTT.